These 7 T cell receptor beta chains were sequenced from one sample in a study of beta chain features in type 1 diabetes. Expressed TCRB transcripts were sequenced, since all the RNA that had been isolated was reverse transcribed. Repertoires were generated with immunoSEQ multiplex PCR, while TCRdb's copy carries only in-frame clones and drops some. The sample has over 100,000 clones; roughly 43% are singletons. Sequencing was performed on stem cell memory CD4+ T cells from blood. The receptors here all came from a woman aged 18-29 years in good health.

The genes are TRBV28 and TRBJ2-7; TRBD1 matches at 8 bases. Germline V CDR1 and CDR2: MDHEN, SYDVKM. This CDR3 spans 13 amino acids. The V segment lost 7 bases and the J segment 4 bases; nucleotides outside the gene matches: 6. CDR3 DNA sequence: TGTGCCAGCACACCGGGACAGGTTTACGAGCAGTACTTC. This sequence encodes CASTPGQVYEQYF. Combining the CDR3 with reference TRBV28 and TRBJ2-7 gives the whole variable domain DVKVTQSSRYLVKRTGEKVFLECVQDMDHENMFWYRQDPGLGLRLIYFSYDVKMKEKGDIPEGYSVSREKKERFSLILESASTNQTSMYLCASTPGQVYEQYFGPGTRLTVT.

The V gene is TRBV2, the J gene TRBJ1-5; D is perhaps TRBD1 (6 bases). In germline, CDR1 is SNHLY, CDR2 FYNNEI. The V gene lost 6 bases and the J gene lost 4 bases, with 16 bases spanning the gap. This CDR3 spans 15 amino acids. The CDR3 sequence is CASRGQTIKNQPQHF. The CDR3, as DNA: TGTGCCAGCAGAGGACAGACAATTAAAAATCAGCCCCAGCATTTT.

The CDR3 region is CAWRGGSQPQHF. The CDR3 DNA reads as TGTGCCTGGAGAGGGGGCAGTCAGCCCCAGCATTTT. The V gene is TRBV30, the J gene TRBJ1-5, with 7 bases lining up with TRBD1. From germline, CDR1 is GTSNPN and CDR2 SVGIG (reference sequence). V gave up 3 bases and J gave up 6 bases; unmatched junction bases: 2. The CDR3 extends over 12 amino acids.

The gene calls are TRBV9 and TRBJ2-1; D gene unclear. This CDR3 has 17 amino acids. Per the germline V gene, CDR1 is SGDLS and CDR2 is YYNGEE. V gave up 3 bases and J gave up 0 bases, with 16 bases separating them. The CDR3 nucleotides are TGTGCCAGCAGCGGAGCGCGCCGGCTACTCTCCTACAATGAGCAGTTCTTC. It is translated as CASSGARRLLSYNEQFF.

This chain links TRBV11-2 with TRBJ2-3; 9 bases map to TRBD2. J gave up 1 base and V 2 bases, and 4 bases lay outside the gene matches. Germline V CDR1 and CDR2: SGHAT, FQNNGV. This CDR3 is 16 amino acids long. CDR3 sequence reads: CASSLLRLAGTDTQYF. As DNA, the CDR3 is TGTGCCAGCAGCTTACTCCGACTAGCGGGCACAGATACGCAGTATTTT.

This clone was seen only a few times. J is TRBJ2-7 and V is TRBV7-9; TRBD2 is a possible D gene (6 bases). Germline CDR1 is SEHNR and CDR2 is FQNEAQ (reference sequence). This CDR3 has 17 residues. Trimming shortened V by 2 bases and J by 0 bases, and 17 bases separated the two germline ends. The CDR3 region has the DNA TGTGCCAGCAGCTTATTCTGGGAGGCGGACGGCTCCTACGAGCAGTACTTC. This gives the protein CASSLFWEADGSYEQYF.

In this sample, this clone turned up a few times. One end of the junction fails to match germline, which may point to a read error. The rearrangement joins TRBV5-1 to TRBJ2-1; 8 bases are a match to TRBD2. Germline lookup yields CDR1 SGHRS and CDR2 YFSETQ. The CDR3 sequence is 14 residues long. CDR3 bases: TGCGCCAGCAGCTTTGCCGGGACTAGGTCCTTCGGGGTCTTC. It encodes CASSFAGTRSFGVF.